One and the same sample provided the 29 T cell receptor beta chains below, sequenced in a study of OX40 agonist ivuxolimab in advanced cancers. Sequencing was performed with immunoSEQ multiplex PCR; in TCRdb, only in-frame clones are kept and a portion is missing. Here the sample spans tens of thousands of clones, roughly 83% being singletons. Specimen: CD4+ or CD8+ T cells sorted from blood, collected in a trial of the OX40 agonist ivuxolimab. The source is an adult with an advanced solid tumor such as melanoma, head and neck, liver or kidney cancer.

This chain uses TRBV2 with TRBJ1-1; a possible D gene is TRBD1 (6 bases). The CDR3 sequence is 13 residues long. V was shortened by 7 bases and J by 4 bases, with 13 bases between the two germline ends. Germline V CDR1 and CDR2: SNHLY, FYNNEI. The CDR3 bases are TGTGCCAGCAATGGGGACAAGAGCACTGAAGCTTTCTTT. Its translation: CASNGDKSTEAFF.

This chain uses TRBV5-1 with TRBJ2-7; unclear D gene. V gave up 0 bases and J gave up 4 bases, with 2 bases separating them. CDR3 length: 11 residues. The germline CDR1 and CDR2 sequences are SGHRS and YFSETQ. CDR3 region: CASSLAYEQYF. The CDR3 bases are TGCGCCAGCAGCTTGGCATACGAGCAGTACTTC.

CDR3 sequence reads: CASSIAGPQETQYF. The CDR3, as DNA: TGTGCCAGCAGCATAGCGGGCCCCCAAGAGACCCAGTACTTC. The V gene is TRBV5-4, the J gene TRBJ2-5; 7 positions match TRBD2. The CDR3 contains 14 residues. V lost 4 bases and J lost 1; bases outside the gene matches: 4. CDR1 and CDR2 from the germline V gene are SGHNT and YYREEE (reference sequence).

This clone was recorded only once. The V call is TRBV7-9, the J call TRBJ1-5; TRBD1 matches at 9 bases. The CDR3 totals 16 residues. V was pared by 5 bases and J by 2 bases, with 7 bases of the junction left unmatched. Per germline, CDR1 SEHNR and CDR2 FQNEAQ (reference sequence). In DNA, the CDR3 is TGTGCCAGCAGCCTACAGGGGGCTGGCGGCAATCAGCCCCAGCATTTT. Translation gives CASSLQGAGGNQPQHF.

The chain employs TRBV5-4 and TRBJ2-5, with D possibly matching TRBD1 (5 bases). This CDR3 spans 14 amino acids. The germline V gene has CDR1 SGHNT and CDR2 YYREEE (reference sequence). V shed 1 base and J shed 2 bases, with 9 bases lying between them. The CDR3 here is CASSLRQTQETQYF. The CDR3 region has the DNA TGTGCCAGCAGCTTGCGACAGACACAAGAGACCCAGTACTTC.

This clone has just one count. The chain uses TRBV6-5 and TRBJ1-2; a weak D match, TRBD1 (5 bases). Germline values: CDR1 MNHEY, CDR2 SVGAGI. The CDR3 totals 12 residues. V shed 0 bases and J shed 7 bases, with 6 bases lying between them. The CDR3 region is CASSYSGVGYTF. As DNA, the CDR3 is TGTGCCAGCAGTTACTCAGGGGTTGGCTACACCTTC.

The chain recombines TRBV19 with TRBJ1-3; 8 bases agree with TRBD1. This CDR3 comprises 16 residues. In germline, CDR1 is LNHDA, CDR2 SQIVND (reference sequence). V gave up 7 bases and J gave up 0 bases; unmatched junction bases: 8. The CDR3 DNA is TGTGCCAGTACCCCGAAGGGACAGGACTCTGGAAACACCATATATTTT. It is translated as CASTPKGQDSGNTIYF.

The J gene is TRBJ1-6, the V gene TRBV19, with 7 bases lining up with TRBD1. Germline loops: CDR1 LNHDA, CDR2 SQIVND (reference sequence). The CDR3 has 14 residues. The V segment lost 3 bases and the J segment 10 bases; nucleotides outside the gene matches: 6. The CDR3 is CASSIAAGGSPLHF. The CDR3 DNA reads TGTGCCAGTAGTATTGCCGCAGGGGGATCACCCCTCCACTTT.

This chain uses TRBV5-1 with TRBJ1-1, with no clear D. V was shortened by 4 bases and J by 2 bases, with 9 bases between the two germline ends. The length of the CDR3 is 13 residues. CDR1 is SGHRS and CDR2 is YFSETQ in the germline V gene. CDR3 nucleotides: TGCGCCAGCAGCCCCATTGACAACACTGAAGCTTTCTTT. Its translation: CASSPIDNTEAFF.

The rearrangement uses TRBV28 and TRBJ2-3; possible D gene TRBD1, 7 bases. The ends were cut back, 6 bases at V and 3 bases at J, with 19 bases in the middle. The CDR3 is made up of 16 amino acids. In germline, CDR1 is MDHEN, CDR2 SYDVKM. The CDR3 sequence is CASSKERRGPTDTQYF. The CDR3 DNA reads TGTGCCAGCAGCAAGGAGCGGAGGGGGCCTACAGATACGCAGTATTTT.

This clone was observed once. V and J are TRBV27 and TRBJ2-2; the D is unclear. The germline gives CDR1 MNHEY, CDR2 SMNVEV (reference sequence). V was trimmed by 5 bases and J by 4 bases, leaving 20 bases between them. The CDR3 is made up of 17 amino acids. CDR3 coding DNA: TGTGCCAGCAGTCTAATGGGTGTTGGGTATGGCACCGGGGAGCTGTTTTTT. The encoded protein is CASSLMGVGYGTGELFF.

The gene calls are TRBV7-9 and TRBJ1-1; no firm D call. The CDR3 spans 14 residues. Germline values: CDR1 SEHNR, CDR2 FQNEAQ (reference sequence). Trimming removed 1 base at V and 6 bases at J, with 12 bases between. CDR3 DNA: TGTGCCAGCAGCTTAGAGAGCACGGTGTCTGAAGCTTTCTTT. Translating gives CASSLESTVSEAFF.

J is TRBJ2-5 and V is TRBV7-6, with TRBD2 matching over 11 bases. The V and J ends lost 2 bases and 3 bases, in that order; junction bases with no gene match: 5. Germline lookup yields CDR1 SGHVS and CDR2 FNYEAQ. This CDR3 comprises 16 residues. CDR3 residues: CASSLLSLAGEETQYF. Written as DNA, the CDR3 is TGTGCCAGCAGCTTACTATCACTAGCGGGGGAAGAGACCCAGTACTTC.

This chain links TRBV19 with TRBJ2-3; 9 bases are a match to TRBD2. J gave up 3 bases and V 4 bases, and 2 bases lay outside the gene matches. Germline V gene sequence: CDR1 LNHDA, CDR2 SQIVND (reference sequence). This CDR3 is 14 amino acids long. The CDR3 sequence is CASSSGGVTDTQYF. Written as DNA, the CDR3 is TGTGCCAGTAGTAGCGGGGGGGTTACAGATACGCAGTATTTT.

The CDR3 is CASVAGAQETQYF. CDR3 bases: TGTGCCAGTGTAGCGGGAGCCCAAGAGACCCAGTACTTC. The chain joins TRBV7-6 to TRBJ2-5; 9 nucleotides agree with TRBD2. CDR1 SGHVS and CDR2 FNYEAQ come from the germline V gene. Trimming cost V 9 bases and J 1 base; bases outside gene matches: 3. The CDR3 covers 13 residues.

The chain recombines TRBV5-5 with TRBJ2-7; no definite D call. Germline V gene sequence: CDR1 SGHKS, CDR2 YYEKEE (reference sequence). Trimming pared 0 bases from V and 2 bases from J, leaving 6 bases between. The CDR3 length is 13 residues. The CDR3 loop reads CASSLAAAYEQYF. Written as DNA, the CDR3 is TGTGCCAGCAGCTTGGCAGCAGCCTACGAGCAGTACTTC.

The genes are TRBV7-8 and TRBJ2-2, with D possibly TRBD1 on 7 matching bases. The V gene lost 6 bases and the J gene lost 8 bases, with 19 bases spanning the gap. CDR3 length: 15 residues. Looked up from germline, CDR1 is SGHVS and CDR2 is FQNEAQ. The CDR3: CASSSGGTGTGELFF. CDR3 nucleotides: TGTGCCAGCAGTTCAGGGGGGACGGGTACTGGGGAGCTGTTTTTT.

This chain connects TRBV11-2 to TRBJ2-7; 7 bases fit TRBD1. This CDR3 has 15 residues. From germline, CDR1 is SGHAT and CDR2 FQNNGV. V lost 5 bases to trimming and J lost 5 bases; unmatched junction nucleotides: 12. The DNA for the CDR3 is TGTGCCAGCAGCCACCTCAGGGGGAAATATAACGAGCAGTACTTC. Amino acids: CASSHLRGKYNEQYF.

The chain combines TRBV18 with TRBJ2-7; D call uncertain. The CDR3 sequence is 14 residues long. V lost 1 base and J 2 bases, leaving 9 bases between the germline ends. The germline V gene has CDR1 KGHSH and CDR2 LQKENI. CDR3 DNA: TGTGCCAGCTCACCACGGGCCAGTACCTACGAGCAGTACTTC. This codes for CASSPRASTYEQYF.

V and J are TRBV11-2 and TRBJ2-5; D possibly matches TRBD1 or TRBD2 (5 bases each). Germline CDR1 SGHAT, CDR2 FQNNGV. The CDR3 sequence is 13 residues long. V was pared by 3 bases and J by 4 bases, with 9 bases between. CDR3 in DNA: TGTGCCAGCAGCTTCGGGGCCGGAGAGACCCAGTACTTC. This translates into CASSFGAGETQYF.

The chain employs TRBV7-7 and TRBJ2-5, with 10 nucleotides matching TRBD2. The trim removed 3 bases at V and 1 base at J, leaving 5 bases unmatched. This CDR3 is 16 amino acids long. Germline V gene sequence: CDR1 SSHAT, CDR2 FNYEAQ (reference sequence). The CDR3 sequence: CASSLGTSGTQETQYF. CDR3 DNA sequence: TGTGCCAGCAGCTTGGGAACTAGCGGGACCCAAGAGACCCAGTACTTC.

The chain employs TRBV4-1 and TRBJ1-3; D perhaps matches TRBD1 (6 bases). The CDR3 extends over 17 amino acids. Trimming pared 0 bases from V and 0 bases from J, leaving 12 bases between. Germline CDR1 MGHRA, CDR2 YSYEKL. The CDR3 region is CASSQDLGALSGNTIYF. As DNA, the CDR3 is TGCGCCAGCAGCCAAGATCTGGGGGCCCTCTCTGGAAACACCATATATTTT.

This rearrangement joins TRBV15 to TRBJ2-3; 14 bases agree with TRBD2. CDR1 LNHNV and CDR2 YYDKDF come from the germline V gene (reference sequence). The CDR3 is 16 amino acids. V shed 4 bases, J shed 3 bases, and the junction held 3 bases outside the gene matches. CDR3: CATSKRLAGGTDTQYF. CDR3 DNA: TGTGCCACCAGCAAACGACTAGCGGGGGGGACAGATACGCAGTATTTT.

V usage is TRBV5-6 and J usage is TRBJ2-7; perhaps TRBD2 as D (5 bases). The CDR3 has 13 amino acids. The germline gives CDR1 SGHDT, CDR2 YYEEEE. Trimming removed 4 bases from V and 0 bases from J, with 8 bases in between. The CDR3 here is CASSRTDSYEQYF. The CDR3 coding sequence is TGTGCCAGCAGCCGGACTGACTCCTACGAGCAGTACTTC.

The chain employs TRBV7-9 and TRBJ1-1; weak D call: TRBD1 (5 bases). Deletions cut 6 bases from V and 2 bases from J, with 13 bases between. Per germline, CDR1 SEHNR and CDR2 FQNEAQ (reference sequence). This CDR3 spans 14 amino acids. The DNA for the CDR3 is TGTGCCAGCAGACTAGGGGTGAGCAACACTGAAGCTTTCTTT. This codes for CASRLGVSNTEAFF.

The J gene is TRBJ1-1, the V gene TRBV5-5; TRBD1 is a possible D gene (6 bases). The CDR3 contains 16 residues. V was clipped by 4 bases and J by 6 bases, with 22 bases between them. Germline lookup yields CDR1 SGHKS and CDR2 YYEKEE (reference sequence). The CDR3 coding sequence is TGTGCCAGCAGCATTTTTAGGGGGAGACATGATTCTGAAGCTTTCTTT. Protein: CASSIFRGRHDSEAFF.

The J gene is TRBJ2-2, the V gene TRBV9; 8 nucleotides line up with TRBD2. V lost 4 bases and J lost 1; bases outside the gene matches: 3. Germline values: CDR1 SGDLS, CDR2 YYNGEE. The CDR3 loop spans 15 amino acids. The CDR3 loop reads CASSFREGNTGELFF. Here the CDR3 DNA reads TGTGCCAGCAGCTTTCGGGAGGGGAACACCGGGGAGCTGTTTTTT.

J is TRBJ1-2 and V is TRBV5-4; TRBD1 matches 7 bases. Losses at the gene ends were 5 bases for V and 0 bases for J; bases not matched to a gene: 7. This CDR3 is 15 amino acids long. Germline CDR1 and CDR2: SGHNT and YYREEE (reference sequence). Written as DNA, the CDR3 is TGTGCCAGCAGAAATTGGGGACAGCCTAACTATGGCTACACCTTC. Translation gives CASRNWGQPNYGYTF.

V gene TRBV2 combines with J gene TRBJ1-2, with TRBD1 identical over 9 bases. Unmatched junction bases numbered 7, after V lost 0 bases and J lost 2 bases. This CDR3 is 17 amino acids long. The germline V gene encodes CDR1 SNHLY and CDR2 FYNNEI. The CDR3 DNA reads as TGTGCCAGCAGTGAAGCGGGACAGGGCGTCTACAACTATGGCTACACCTTC. The encoded protein is CASSEAGQGVYNYGYTF.